The present T cell receptor (beta chain) was sequenced within a study of read filtering for tumor transcriptome and immune sequencing (dated by TCRdb to about 2020). Regarding the research as a whole: The cohort had fewer than 20 male and more than 11 female patients with a mean age of roughly 70 years, ranging from about 40 to 85. Whole-transcriptome libraries were prepared with the TruSeq RNA Access Library Prep Kit after DNase treatment. By revised international staging, eight or nine patients were R-ISS I, 16 were R-ISS II and about seven were R-ISS III. Per sample, about 3.5 to 11 million TCR-region mapped reads were obtained with IR-seq, compared with only 85 to 1273 with RNA-seq. One of the main goals was to work out a read-filtering strategy for immune repertoire data, in particular whether clonotypes backed by only a single read should be removed. The study compared TCR repertoires from targeted immune repertoire sequencing and bulk whole-transcriptome sequencing run on the same bone marrow samples.

Every patient had bone marrow sampled at the time of active disease. Isolation of bone marrow mononuclear cells was performed by Ficoll-Hypaque density gradient centrifugation. Myeloma plasma cells were removed and CD138-negative cells were collected by negative selection after labeling with CD138 magnetic microbeads on a MACS separator. The purity of the isolated cells was checked by flow cytometry with CD138 antibodies on an Attune NxT. Total RNA was extracted using TRIzol reagent and was quantified on a NanoDrop spectrophotometer. For each patient, paired RNA-seq and IR-seq were run on the CD138-negative bone marrow sample from that patient. This clonotype appeared many times. Which antigen it targets is not known. The input lacks base qualities; no much larger clone sits a single base away. CDR1 SEHNR and CDR2 FQNEAQ were looked up in the germline V gene (reference sequence). The CDR3 runs 12 residues from the cysteine to the phenylalanine. The sequence is cut down to CDR3 DNA, 36 bases in frame from base 1. Deletion took 7 bases off V and 3 bases off J, with a span of 7 bases between the germline ends.

The investigation overall reported the following: Compared with RNA-seq, IR-seq captured clonotypes at much greater depth and more reliably, and a smaller IR-seq throughput was enough to identify most of the shared clonotypes. The correlation between IR-seq and RNA-seq shared clonotype proportions was increased by removal of single-read clonotypes. The sorted CD138-negative fraction was a mixed bone marrow immune population, not purified T cells. Single-read clonotypes made up 80% to 85% of clonotypes but only 3.5% to 4% of total reads in IR-seq, compared with roughly 70% of clonotypes and 35% to 45% of reads in RNA-seq.

TCR libraries were constructed from 400 to 500 ng RNA using the Immunoverse kit, and molecular barcoded adaptors covering alpha/delta and beta/gamma chains were employed. TCR library preparation used the same RNA that went into transcriptome sequencing. TCR libraries were sequenced on an Illumina HiSeq 4000 with 2 x 150 cycles. Per the source publication's procedure: TCR reads were aligned to human V, D, J and C references and assembled into CDR3 clonotypes with MiXCR, including quality filtering and error correction. The tcR package in R was used to analyze clonotype counts and gene usage diversity. Raw mapping reads were checked after the RNA-seq reads had been mapped by STAR aligner version 2.5.3a onto the human GRCh37 genome. To test how sequencing depth affected the clonotypes detected, IR-seq fastq files were randomly downsampled with Seqtk 1.3. TCRdb applied fastp at Q25 and MiXCR to the public reads, then kept only in-frame beta chains. All rows with the same CDR3 protein become a single entry with the most common DNA and genes. The V and J calls come from TCRdb's annotation, not from the publication. The sample contains tens of thousands of distinct CDR3 sequences, around a fifth of them found a single time. The top ten hold 17% of the sample.

The sequence is built from TRBV7-9 and TRBJ2-1; the D segment could be TRBD1, given 6 matching bases. This clonotype was sampled from a donor at least 40 years old with multiple myeloma. The sample comprised a population of CD138-negative cells sorted from bone marrow. In the paper's terms, the cell subset or site label means: bone marrow mononuclear cells depleted of CD138+ plasma/myeloma cells by negative magnetic selection. The CDR3 region reads CASNRDYNEQFF. The DNA reads TGTGCCAGCAACAGGGACTACAATGAGCAGTTCTTC.